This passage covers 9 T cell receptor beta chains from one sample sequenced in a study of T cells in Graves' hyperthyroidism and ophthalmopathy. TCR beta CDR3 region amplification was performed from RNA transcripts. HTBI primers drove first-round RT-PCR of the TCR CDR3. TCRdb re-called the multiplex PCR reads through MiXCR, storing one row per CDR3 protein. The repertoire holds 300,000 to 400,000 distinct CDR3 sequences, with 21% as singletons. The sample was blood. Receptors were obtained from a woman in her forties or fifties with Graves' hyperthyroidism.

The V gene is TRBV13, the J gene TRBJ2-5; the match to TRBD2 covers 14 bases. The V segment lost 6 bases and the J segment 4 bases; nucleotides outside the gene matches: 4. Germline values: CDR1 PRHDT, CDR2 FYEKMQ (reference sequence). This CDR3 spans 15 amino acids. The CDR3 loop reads CASRTSGRDLETQYF. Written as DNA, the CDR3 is TGTGCCAGCAGGACTAGCGGGAGGGATTTAGAGACCCAGTACTTC.

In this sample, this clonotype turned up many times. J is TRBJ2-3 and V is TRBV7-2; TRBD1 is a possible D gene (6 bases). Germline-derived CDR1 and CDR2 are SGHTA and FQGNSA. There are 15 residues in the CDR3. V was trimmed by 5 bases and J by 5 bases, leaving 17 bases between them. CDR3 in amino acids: CASSIDQGRGDTQYF. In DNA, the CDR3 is TGTGCCAGCAGCATTGACCAGGGGAGAGGAGATACGCAGTATTTT.

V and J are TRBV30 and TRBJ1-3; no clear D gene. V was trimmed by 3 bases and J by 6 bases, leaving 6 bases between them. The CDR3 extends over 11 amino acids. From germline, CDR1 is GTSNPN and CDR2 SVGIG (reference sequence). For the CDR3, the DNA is TGTGCCTGGAGGAAGGAAAACACCATATATTTT. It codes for CAWRKENTIYF.

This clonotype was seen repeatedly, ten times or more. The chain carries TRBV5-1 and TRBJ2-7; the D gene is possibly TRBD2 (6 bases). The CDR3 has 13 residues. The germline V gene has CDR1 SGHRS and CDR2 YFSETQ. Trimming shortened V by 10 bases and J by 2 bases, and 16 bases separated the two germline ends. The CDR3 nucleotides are TGCGCCTCTAGAGGGACTGACGCCTACGAGCAGTACTTC. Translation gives CASRGTDAYEQYF.

CDR3 DNA: TGTGCTAGTGGTTCCAAACAGGGATCTCTTGAAGCTTTCTTT. Its protein is CASGSKQGSLEAFF. The rearrangement uses TRBV12-5 and TRBJ1-1; possible D gene TRBD1, 6 bases. This CDR3 has 14 residues. The germline V gene encodes CDR1 LGHNT and CDR2 FRNRAP. V lost 4 bases, J lost 7 bases, and 16 bases lay in between.

CDR3 in amino acids: CASSHTGTGAYNEQFF. Written as DNA, the CDR3 is TGTGCCAGCAGTCATACCGGGACAGGGGCATACAATGAGCAGTTCTTC. V gene TRBV28 combines with J gene TRBJ2-1, with 10 bases aligning to TRBD1. Germline assignment: CDR1 MDHEN and CDR2 SYDVKM. The CDR3 consists of 16 residues. The V and J ends lost 5 bases and 4 bases, in that order; junction bases with no gene match: 8.

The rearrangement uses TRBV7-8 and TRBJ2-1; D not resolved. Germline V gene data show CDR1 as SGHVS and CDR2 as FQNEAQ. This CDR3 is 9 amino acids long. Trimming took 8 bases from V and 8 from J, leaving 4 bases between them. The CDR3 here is CASGDEQFF. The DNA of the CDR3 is TGTGCCAGCGGAGATGAGCAGTTCTTC.

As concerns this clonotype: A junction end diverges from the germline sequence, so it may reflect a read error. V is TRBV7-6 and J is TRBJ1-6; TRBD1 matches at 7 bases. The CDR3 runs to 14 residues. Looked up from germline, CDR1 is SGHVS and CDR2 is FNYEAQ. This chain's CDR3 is CASSFGTENSHLHF. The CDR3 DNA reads TGTGCCAGCAGCTTTGGGACAGAGAATTCACACCTCCACTTT.

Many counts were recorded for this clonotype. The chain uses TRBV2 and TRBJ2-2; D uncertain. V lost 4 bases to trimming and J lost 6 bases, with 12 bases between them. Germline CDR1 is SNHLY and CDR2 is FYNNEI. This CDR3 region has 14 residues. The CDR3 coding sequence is TGTGCCAGCAGTGGTGGATTCGCCGCCGGGGAGCTGTTTTTT. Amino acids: CASSGGFAAGELFF.